This T cell receptor beta chain was observed in a study of post-analysis software for immune sequencing data. Study as a whole: Progressive-relapsing, secondary progressive and relapsing-remitting multiple sclerosis were among the disease courses included.

Sequencing libraries made from TCR beta cDNA carried unique molecular identifiers. Using its own MiXCR run on the PCR reads, TCRdb lists one record per CDR3 protein. The data hold about 160,000 distinct CDR3 sequences, with 36% observed a single time. Trimming left V 0 bases short and J 9 bases short, with 12 bases between. The CDR3 totals 14 residues. Germline CDR1 and CDR2: SGHDN and FVKESK. J is TRBJ2-1 and V is TRBV14, with a possible D match to TRBD2 (5 bases). The TCR was taken from a girl aged 10 to 17 with multiple sclerosis. This specimen was blood, taken after autologous hematopoietic stem cell transplantation. The DNA of the CDR3 is TGTGCCAGCAGCCAAGAAACGGGCCGGGGTGAGCAGTTCTTC. Amino acid sequence: CASSQETGRGEQFF.